This TCR beta chain was identified in a study of blood T cell repertoires in COVID-19. Across the study: From T cells, B-cell-depleted T cells, or PBMCs came the material, which was cDNA or gDNA.

Adults between roughly 18 and 95 years of age took part from under 25 US areas. Researchers sorted participants into cohorts using their self-reported clinical history. Study processing details: Amplification with reference gene primers provided the estimates of nucleated cell counts. Profiled with immunoSEQ multiplex PCR; TCRdb holds only in-frame clones, not every one. Clone size and V and J calls were adopted from that table, with D and trimming inferred from the DNA. Seen here are over 350,000 clones, around 87% observed once, and the top ten hold approximately 1%. Specimen: PBMCs or T cells enriched from blood (not recorded which). The sequence was obtained from a woman aged 25-40 years with acute COVID-19.

CDR3 sequence (DNA): TGTGCCAGCAGTGGCAGGGGGTTCGCCTACAATGAGCAGTTCTTC. The encoded protein is CASSGRGFAYNEQFF. The chain employs TRBV27 and TRBJ2-1, with 7 bases that match TRBD1. The CDR3 has 15 amino acids. The germline V gene has CDR1 MNHEY and CDR2 SMNVEV (reference sequence). Trimming took 5 bases from V and 2 from J; bases not matched to a gene: 6.